These 6 T cell receptor beta chains were sequenced from one sample in a study of CD8+CD57+ T cells in acquired aplastic anemia. Only patients with CD8+CD57+ cell expansion on flow cytometry were chosen for sequencing. According to the study, genomic DNA was the template for TCR beta VDJ and CDR3 profiling. TCRdb called the reads again in MiXCR, with one record for every CDR3 protein. The sample consists of about 40,000 distinct CDR3 sequences, approximately 57% of them appearing once. The sample was sorted CD4+, CD8+, or CD8+CD57+ T cells (not recorded which) from PBMCs. These receptors were taken from a human donor with aplastic anemia.

This clonotype was seen a single time. The gene calls are TRBV7-6 and TRBJ2-7; 8 bases are a match to TRBD2. V trimming: 3 bases; J trimming: 5 bases; junction bases outside the gene matches: 6. Germline V gives CDR1 SGHVS, CDR2 FNYEAQ. The CDR3 spans 14 residues. In DNA, the CDR3 is TGTGCCAGCAGCTTGGCGGGGGGACTTGACGAGCAGTACTTC. The encoded protein is CASSLAGGLDEQYF.

The sample holds a few counts of this clonotype. The J gene is TRBJ2-7, the V gene TRBV2, with D unresolved. This CDR3 is 12 amino acids long. The V gene's germline CDR1 is SNHLY and CDR2 FYNNEI. Between the trimmed V and J ends, which lost 5 bases and 2 bases, there was a span of 7 bases. The CDR3 loop is CASSPYTYEQYF. CDR3 DNA sequence: TGTGCCAGCAGTCCTTATACCTACGAGCAGTACTTC.

The rearrangement joins TRBV24-1 to TRBJ2-3, with D uncertain. The CDR3 covers 13 residues. The germline CDR1 and CDR2 sequences are KGHDR and SFDVKD. V dropped 3 bases and J dropped 4 bases, with 7 bases sitting between them. This chain's CDR3 is CATSDRPADTQYF. The CDR3 nucleotides are TGTGCCACCAGTGATCGACCGGCAGATACGCAGTATTTT.

The rearrangement joins TRBV19 to TRBJ2-5; 7 positions match TRBD2. The CDR3 runs to 13 residues. The germline V gene has CDR1 LNHDA and CDR2 SQIVND (reference sequence). Trimming cost V 5 bases and J 5 bases; bases outside gene matches: 5. The CDR3 DNA reads TGTGCCAGTAGTCTGGGGGGGTGGGAGACCCAGTACTTC. It yields the protein CASSLGGWETQYF.

The chain combines TRBV6-5 with TRBJ2-1; 8 nucleotides align to TRBD2. Germline assignment: CDR1 MNHEY and CDR2 SVGAGI. The CDR3 is 14 amino acids. Losses at the gene ends were 1 base for V and 14 bases for J; bases not matched to a gene: 10. CDR3 sequence: CASSYYRSGGGEFF. In DNA form, the CDR3 reads TGTGCCAGCAGTTACTATCGGTCCGGGGGGGGTGAGTTCTTC.

This clonotype appeared many times. The V and J genes are TRBV15 and TRBJ1-5; 7 bases align to TRBD1. Trimming removed 2 bases from V and 4 bases from J; junction bases left unmatched: 8. Germline CDR1 LNHNV, CDR2 YYDKDF (reference sequence). The CDR3 has 16 residues. The CDR3 sequence: CATSRTGQANNQPQHF. In nucleotides, the CDR3 is TGTGCCACCAGCAGAACCGGACAGGCGAATAATCAGCCCCAGCATTTT.